This entry describes one T cell receptor beta chain. The sample comes from a study of blood T cell repertoires in COVID-19. Germline V CDR1 and CDR2: SGHTA, FQGNSA. The CDR3 runs to 15 residues. V lost 6 bases, J lost 4 bases, and 8 bases stayed unmatched. Produced via immunoSEQ multiplex PCR; TCRdb's table is partial and in-frame only. Of under 95,000 clones in the sample, 70% to 75% were seen once. The receptor's source is a man aged 45-65 years with active or convalescent COVID-19. This chain joins TRBV7-2 and TRBJ2-2, with 7 positions matching TRBD1. The source material was peripheral blood. CDR3 amino acids: CASRTGVYSTGELFF. The CDR3 nucleotides are TGTGCCAGCAGAACAGGGGTGTATTCCACCGGGGAGCTGTTTTTT.